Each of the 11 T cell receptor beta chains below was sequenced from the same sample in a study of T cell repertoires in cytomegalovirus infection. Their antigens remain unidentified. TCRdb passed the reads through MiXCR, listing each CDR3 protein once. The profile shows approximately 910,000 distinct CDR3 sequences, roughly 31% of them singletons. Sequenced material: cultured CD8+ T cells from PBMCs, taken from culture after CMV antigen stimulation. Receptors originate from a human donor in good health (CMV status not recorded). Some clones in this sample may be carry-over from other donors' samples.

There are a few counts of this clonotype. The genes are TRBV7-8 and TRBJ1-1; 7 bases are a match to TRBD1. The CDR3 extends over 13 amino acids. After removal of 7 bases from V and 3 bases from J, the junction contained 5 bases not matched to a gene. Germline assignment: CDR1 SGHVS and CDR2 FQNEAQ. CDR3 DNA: TGTGCCAGCATTTTCAGGGGGGACACTGAAGCTTTCTTT. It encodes CASIFRGDTEAFF.

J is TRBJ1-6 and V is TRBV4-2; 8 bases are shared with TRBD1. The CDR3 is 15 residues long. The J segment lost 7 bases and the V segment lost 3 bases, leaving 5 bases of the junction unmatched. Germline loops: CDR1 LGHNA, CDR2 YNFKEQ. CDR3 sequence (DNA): TGTGCCAGCAGCCAGTTGGACAGGGAGAATTCACCCCTCCACTTT. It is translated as CASSQLDRENSPLHF.

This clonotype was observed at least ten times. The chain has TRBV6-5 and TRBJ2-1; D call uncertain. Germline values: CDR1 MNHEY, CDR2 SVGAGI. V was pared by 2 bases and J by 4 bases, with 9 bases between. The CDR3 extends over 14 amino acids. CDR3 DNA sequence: TGTGCCAGCAGTTACCATCCGGGTTACAATGAGCAGTTCTTC. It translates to CASSYHPGYNEQFF.

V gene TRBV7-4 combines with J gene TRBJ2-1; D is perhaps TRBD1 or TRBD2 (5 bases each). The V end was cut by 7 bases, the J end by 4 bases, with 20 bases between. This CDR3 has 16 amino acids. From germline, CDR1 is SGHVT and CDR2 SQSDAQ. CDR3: CASTPRGDRTYNEQFF. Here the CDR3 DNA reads TGTGCCAGCACCCCCCGAGGGGATAGGACTTACAATGAGCAGTTCTTC.

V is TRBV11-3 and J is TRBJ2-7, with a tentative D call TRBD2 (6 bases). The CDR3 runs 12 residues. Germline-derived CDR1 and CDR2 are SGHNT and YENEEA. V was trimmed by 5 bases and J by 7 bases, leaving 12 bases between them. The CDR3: CASSRPGVEQYF. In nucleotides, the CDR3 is TGTGCCAGCAGCCGCCCGGGGGTTGAGCAGTACTTC.

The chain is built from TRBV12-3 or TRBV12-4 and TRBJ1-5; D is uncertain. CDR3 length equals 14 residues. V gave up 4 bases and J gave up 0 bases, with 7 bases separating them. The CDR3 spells CASSSWVSNQPQHF. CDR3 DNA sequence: TGTGCCAGCAGTTCATGGGTTAGCAATCAGCCCCAGCATTTT.

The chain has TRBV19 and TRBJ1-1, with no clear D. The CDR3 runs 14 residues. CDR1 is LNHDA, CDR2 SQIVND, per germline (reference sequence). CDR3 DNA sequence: TGTGCTTCAAGCGACCCCATGTCCAACACTGAAGCTTTCTTT. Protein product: CASSDPMSNTEAFF.

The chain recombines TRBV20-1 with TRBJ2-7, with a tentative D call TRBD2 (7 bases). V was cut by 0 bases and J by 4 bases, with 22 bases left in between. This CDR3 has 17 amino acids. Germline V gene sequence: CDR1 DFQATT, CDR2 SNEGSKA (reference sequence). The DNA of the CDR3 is TGCAGTGCTAGAGATAGGGCGGGGGCCTTCATCTCTTACGAGCAGTACGTC. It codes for CSARDRAGAFISYEQYV.

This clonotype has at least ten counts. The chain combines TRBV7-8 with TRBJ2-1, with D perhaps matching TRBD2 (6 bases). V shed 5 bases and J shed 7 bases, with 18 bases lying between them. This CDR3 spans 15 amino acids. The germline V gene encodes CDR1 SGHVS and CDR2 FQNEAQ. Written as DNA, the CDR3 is TGTGCCAGCAGCGCCCGCGGGGCGGGGAGGAATGAGCAGTTCTTC. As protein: CASSARGAGRNEQFF.

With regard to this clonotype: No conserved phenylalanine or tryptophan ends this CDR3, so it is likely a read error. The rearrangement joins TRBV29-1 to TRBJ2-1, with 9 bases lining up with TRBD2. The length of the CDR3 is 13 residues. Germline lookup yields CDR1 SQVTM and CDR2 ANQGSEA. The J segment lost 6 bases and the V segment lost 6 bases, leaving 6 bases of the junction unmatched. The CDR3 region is CSVTRGGFNEQFY. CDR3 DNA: TGCAGCGTGACGCGGGGGGGCTTCAATGAGCAGTTCTAC.

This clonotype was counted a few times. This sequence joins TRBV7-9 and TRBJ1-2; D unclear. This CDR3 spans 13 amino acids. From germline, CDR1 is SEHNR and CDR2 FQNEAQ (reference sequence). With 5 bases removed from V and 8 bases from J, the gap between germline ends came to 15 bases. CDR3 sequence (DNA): TGTGCCAGCAGCCCCGCCCGGAACGGGGGCTACACCTTC. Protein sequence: CASSPARNGGYTF.